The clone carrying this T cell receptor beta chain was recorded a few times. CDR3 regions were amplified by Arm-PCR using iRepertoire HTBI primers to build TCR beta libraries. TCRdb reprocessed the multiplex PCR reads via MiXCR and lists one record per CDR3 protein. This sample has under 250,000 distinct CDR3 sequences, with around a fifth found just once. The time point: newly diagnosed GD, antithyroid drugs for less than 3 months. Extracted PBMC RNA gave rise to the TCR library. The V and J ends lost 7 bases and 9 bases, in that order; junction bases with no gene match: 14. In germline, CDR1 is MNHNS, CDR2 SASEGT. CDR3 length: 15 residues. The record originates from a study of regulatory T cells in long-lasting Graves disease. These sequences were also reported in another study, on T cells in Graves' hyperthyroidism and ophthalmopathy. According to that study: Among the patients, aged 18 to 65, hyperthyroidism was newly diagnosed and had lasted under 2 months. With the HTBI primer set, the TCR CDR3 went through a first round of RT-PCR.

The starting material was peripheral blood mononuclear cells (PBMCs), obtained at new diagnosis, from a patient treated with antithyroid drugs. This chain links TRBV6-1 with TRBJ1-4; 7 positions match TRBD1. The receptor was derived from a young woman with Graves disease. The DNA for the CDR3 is TGTGCCAGCACTGCCGGGGGAACAGGGGCGCAAAAACTGTTTTTT. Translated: CASTAGGTGAQKLFF.